The rows below give T cell receptor beta chains drawn from one sample of a study of OX40 agonist ivuxolimab in advanced cancers. Measured with immunoSEQ multiplex PCR; TCRdb has only the in-frame clones, and not every one. This sample yields tens of thousands of clones, of which 88% are seen a single time; roughly 3.6% belongs to the top ten. The sample in question was CD4+ or CD8+ T cells sorted from blood, obtained in a trial of the OX40 agonist ivuxolimab. The receptor set was obtained from an adult with an advanced solid tumor such as melanoma, head and neck, liver or kidney cancer. Each CDR3 is given without its conserved first and last residue.

CDR3aa	v_gene	j_gene
TAREDTQY	TRBV29-1	TRBJ2-3
ASSQGWGDPAGTDTQY	TRBV4-1	TRBJ2-3
ASSQAREFVNEQY	TRBV14	TRBJ2-7
ASSEDGGQQNQPQH	TRBV2	TRBJ1-5
ASSLAGANTGELF	TRBV5-4	TRBJ2-2
ASSFGSGGADTQY	TRBV28	TRBJ2-3
ASSILAGDSGELF	TRBV19	TRBJ2-2
ASSMVEGQTQY	TRBV19	TRBJ2-5
ASSIRGDRGVYEQY	TRBV19	TRBJ2-7
ASSFEPFGNSPLH	TRBV11-2	TRBJ1-6
ASSLRAVRQETQY	TRBV7-9	TRBJ2-5
ASSLLGPSTDTQY	TRBV5-4	TRBJ2-3
ASSLGLGRPYEQY	TRBV13	TRBJ2-7
ASSLNNLAGSGYT	TRBV5-8	TRBJ1-2
ASSLGTVRGSPLH	TRBV5-6	TRBJ1-6
ASSLARAGGYLSGYT	TRBV7-8	TRBJ1-2
ASSAGGLAGLETQY	TRBV5-4	TRBJ2-5
ASSIGQGSNLEKLF	TRBV19	TRBJ1-4
ASSLEGGTGGEQY	TRBV11-2	TRBJ2-7
ASSSDDSLSETQY	TRBV27	TRBJ2-5
ASSLGPGQGSPLH	TRBV5-4	TRBJ1-6
ASRRTGENTIY	TRBV7-3	TRBJ1-3
ASSLGGLTPNEQF	TRBV5-1	TRBJ2-1
ASSRSAGTYTEAF	TRBV6-1	TRBJ1-1
ASNGRRTANEQF	TRBV19	TRBJ2-1
ASSLEPGQETQY	TRBV5-1	TRBJ2-5
SVILTSSGNTIY	TRBV29-1	TRBJ1-3